This T cell receptor (beta chain) appears in the sequencing data of a study of chemoradiotherapy in HPV16-positive cancers (dated by TCRdb to 2021 to 2024). Study-wide context: Using functional T-cell assays on cells from a couple of HPV16-positive patients, the researchers defined candidate HPV-specific T-cell clones and common TCR motifs. The candidate HPV-specific TCRs and motifs were then tracked in TCR repertoires from 86 patients with HPV-related cancers. The study set out to ask whether T-cell immunity against the HPV oncoproteins E6 and E7 changes over the course of chemoradiotherapy and whether that immunity affects survival. Broad study findings and their caveats: Improved recurrence-free survival in HPV16-positive patients was associated with expansion of HPV-responsive T cells during chemoradiotherapy. Expansion of candidate HPV-specific clones and E7-related TCR motifs was observed in the tumor microenvironment during treatment, whereas no such expansion was observed for non-HPV-specific T cells. The functional definition of HPV-specific T cells was derived from only a couple of HPV16-positive patients, and the survival association was reported for HPV16-positive patients.

Repertoires were sampled multiple times during chemoradiotherapy, which allowed clonal expansion in the tumor microenvironment to be followed. Libraries were made using the immunoSEQ multiplex PCR assay. Imported from immuneACCESS, the table was reduced by TCRdb to in-frame sequences with V and J called. These copies leave out some clones; in studies compared against another copy, an unresolved V gene accounts for under half, and the cause of the remainder is not known. A total of 7,500 to 9,500 clones appear in this sample, roughly four fifths of them only once. The top ten clones comprise 35% to 45% of the sample. This clone was picked up a small number of times. What this receptor recognizes is not known. Base qualities are missing; no much larger clone stands one base away. Including cysteine and phenylalanine, the CDR3 has 14 amino acids. The only DNA kept is the CDR3, 42 bases in frame from the first base. Trimming accounts for 6 bases at V and 6 bases at J, while the number of junction bases matched to no gene is 5. The germline V gene (reference sequence) sets CDR1 to LNHDA and CDR2 to SQIVND.

This receptor was obtained from a human donor with HPV-associated anogenital cancer. The input for sequencing was tumor tissue, taken from a patient who underwent chemoradiotherapy. Recombination linked TRBV19 to TRBJ1-4; 9 bases in the middle match TRBD1. CDR3 region: CASRNRGRDEKLFF. The DNA sequence is TGTGCCAGTAGGAACAGGGGGCGGGATGAAAAACTGTTTTTT.